Presented here are 23 T cell receptor beta chains from one specimen sequenced in a study of response to subunit inactivated influenza vaccine. TCRdb re-derived calls from the RT-PCR reads in MiXCR, one entry per CDR3 protein. Here the sample spans some 500,000 distinct CDR3 sequences, 16% being singletons. The sequences come from CD4+ T cells sorted from PBMCs, collected approximately 25 months after vaccination. The receptors stem from a man aged 45 to 75 who received an inactivated influenza vaccine.

The chain links TRBV6-2 or TRBV6-3 to TRBJ2-1; the match to TRBD1 covers 9 bases. Unmatched junction bases numbered 7, after V lost 6 bases and J lost 1 base. From germline, CDR1 is MNHEY and CDR2 SVGEGT. The CDR3 is 16 amino acids. The CDR3 loop is CASSTRQGGSYNEQFF. Written as DNA, the CDR3 is TGTGCCAGCAGCACTCGACAGGGGGGGTCCTACAATGAGCAGTTCTTC.

Many counts were recorded for this clonotype. V and J are TRBV7-3 and TRBJ2-1, with TRBD2 identical over 9 bases. The CDR3 is 16 amino acids. CDR1 and CDR2 (germline): SGHTA, FQGTGA. V lost 5 bases to trimming and J lost 0 bases; unmatched junction nucleotides: 5. CDR3 in amino acids: CASSPLAGSSYNEQFF. CDR3 nucleotides: TGTGCCAGCAGCCCCCTAGCGGGAAGCTCCTACAATGAGCAGTTCTTC.

This clonotype was counted only a few times. The gene calls are TRBV20-1 and TRBJ1-1; D is ambiguous. This CDR3 contains 15 residues. Trimming left V 0 bases short and J 1 base short, with 12 bases between. From germline, CDR1 is DFQATT and CDR2 SNEGSKA (reference sequence). CDR3 DNA sequence: TGCAGTGCTAGAGATGCCGGAACCTCGAACACTGAAGCTTTCTTT. Encoded protein: CSARDAGTSNTEAFF.

This clonotype has at least ten counts. CDR3 sequence (DNA): TGTGCCAGCTCCTGGACTGATCTCGATACGCAGTATTTT. Protein: CASSWTDLDTQYF. J is TRBJ2-3 and V is TRBV12-3 or TRBV12-4; D is possibly TRBD2 (5 bases). The CDR3 is made up of 13 amino acids. V was shortened by 8 bases and J by 6 bases, with 15 bases between the two germline ends.

This clonotype was detected ten times or more. The V gene is TRBV20-1, the J gene TRBJ1-1, with D tentatively TRBD1 (5 bases). V lost 4 bases and J 1 base, leaving 10 bases between the germline ends. The CDR3 is 13 residues long. CDR1 is DFQATT and CDR2 is SNEGSKA in the germline V gene (reference sequence). Here the CDR3 reads CSATGTSNTEAFF. CDR3 DNA sequence: TGCAGTGCTACCGGGACTTCGAACACTGAAGCTTTCTTT.

This clonotype was detected only a few times. The chain employs TRBV12-3 or TRBV12-4 and TRBJ2-7, with 8 nucleotides matching TRBD1. The CDR3 loop spans 15 amino acids. V gave up 6 bases and J gave up 2 bases; unmatched junction bases: 9. The CDR3 DNA reads TGTGCCAGCAGGACCGGGACAGGATATGCCTACGAGCAGTACTTC. Translation: CASRTGTGYAYEQYF.

This chain links TRBV4-3 with TRBJ2-1; D is unclear. V lost 0 bases and J 6 bases, leaving 12 bases between the germline ends. CDR3 length: 15 residues. CDR1 is LGHNA and CDR2 is YSLEER in the germline V gene. Here the CDR3 reads CASSQDYTPFNEQFF. In DNA, the CDR3 is TGCGCCAGCAGCCAAGATTATACTCCTTTCAATGAGCAGTTCTTC.

The rearrangement uses TRBV3-1 and TRBJ2-3; 11 bases agree with TRBD2. The germline CDR1 and CDR2 sequences are LGHDT and YNNKEL (reference sequence). CDR3 length: 17 residues. V lost 6 bases and J lost 6; bases outside the gene matches: 14. Written as DNA, the CDR3 is TGTGCCAGCAGGGATTTAGCGGGAGGGCTCGCGGGTGATACGCAGTATTTT. This codes for CASRDLAGGLAGDTQYF.

V is TRBV20-1 and J is TRBJ2-7, with 8 bases fitting TRBD1. V shed 1 base, J shed 5 bases, and the junction held 7 bases outside the gene matches. CDR1 and CDR2 from the germline V gene are DFQATT and SNEGSKA (reference sequence). The CDR3 covers 14 residues. The DNA of the CDR3 is TGCAGTGCTAGAGTTCCGCAGGGGGCGGACGAGCAGTACTTC. This sequence encodes CSARVPQGADEQYF.

The chain uses TRBV6-1 and TRBJ1-5; TRBD1 might be the D (5 bases). Germline-derived CDR1 and CDR2 are MNHNS and SASEGT. CDR3 length: 14 residues. The ends were cut back, 8 bases at V and 5 bases at J, with 16 bases in the middle. The CDR3 reads CASRRGGADQPQHF. CDR3 in DNA: TGTGCCAGCCGCCGTGGGGGAGCCGATCAGCCCCAGCATTTT.

This chain connects TRBV20-1 to TRBJ2-5; TRBD1 matches at 8 bases. The CDR3 has 13 residues. Germline V CDR1 and CDR2: DFQATT, SNEGSKA (reference sequence). J was trimmed by 1 base and V by 7 bases; bases with no gene match: 5. The CDR3 DNA follows: TGCAGTGTACACAGGGGGAGCCAAGAGACCCAGTACTTC. It is translated as CSVHRGSQETQYF.

Ten or more counts support this clonotype. The chain couples TRBV20-1 to TRBJ2-7; 7 positions agree with TRBD1. CDR3 size: 13 residues. The V segment lost 3 bases and the J segment 9 bases; nucleotides outside the gene matches: 11. The V gene's germline CDR1 is DFQATT and CDR2 SNEGSKA (reference sequence). The CDR3 spells CSASSPTGPGQYF. CDR3 nucleotide sequence: TGCAGTGCTAGTTCCCCGACAGGGCCGGGGCAGTACTTC.

The chain couples TRBV14 to TRBJ1-4, with 8 bases aligning to TRBD1. The CDR3 runs 17 residues. With V trimmed by 4 bases and J by 5 bases, 12 bases remained unmatched. From germline, CDR1 is SGHDN and CDR2 FVKESK. In DNA, the CDR3 is TGTGCCAGCAGCCGCCGGGACAGGAGCGGGGGGAATGAAAAACTGTTTTTT. Its protein is CASSRRDRSGGNEKLFF.

This rearrangement joins TRBV19 to TRBJ2-1; maybe TRBD2 (6 bases). Germline lookup yields CDR1 LNHDA and CDR2 SQIVND (reference sequence). Between the trimmed V and J ends, which lost 0 bases and 9 bases, there was a span of 9 bases. This CDR3 has 13 residues. DNA of the CDR3: TGTGCCAGTAGTATAGAGGGGGGAGGTGAGCAGTTCTTC. Amino acids: CASSIEGGGEQFF.

This clonotype was seen at least ten times. The chain joins TRBV12-3 or TRBV12-4 to TRBJ2-3; 9 positions agree with TRBD2. The CDR3 runs 15 residues. With V trimmed by 6 bases and J by 5 bases, 9 bases remained unmatched. The CDR3 DNA follows: TGTGCCAGCAGCCCCCGGACTAGCGCCGGAGATACGCAGTATTTT. Translating gives CASSPRTSAGDTQYF.

This chain connects TRBV7-2 to TRBJ2-7; no clear D. Germline V gene sequence: CDR1 SGHTA, CDR2 FQGNSA. The V end was cut by 7 bases, the J end by 5 bases, with 21 bases between. The CDR3 is made up of 15 amino acids. In DNA, the CDR3 is TGTGCCAGCAAACCCGTCACCGGCCGACTCGACGAGCAGTACTTC. It encodes CASKPVTGRLDEQYF. Combining the CDR3 with reference TRBV7-2 and TRBJ2-7 gives the whole variable domain GAGVSQSPSNKVTEKGKDVELRCDPISGHTALYWYRQSLGQGLEFLIYFQGNSAPDKSGLPSDRFSAERTGGSVSTLTIQRTQQEDSAVYLCASKPVTGRLDEQYFGPGTRLTVT.

This clonotype was seen more than once but under ten times. The chain carries TRBV4-2 and TRBJ2-2, with TRBD2 matching 8 bases. This CDR3 is 18 amino acids long. With 1 base clipped from V and 3 bases from J, the junction kept 10 bases outside the gene matches. The germline V gene encodes CDR1 LGHNA and CDR2 YNFKEQ. CDR3 region: CASSQGLGSGGDTGELFF. CDR3 nucleotides: TGTGCCAGCAGCCAAGGACTTGGGAGCGGGGGAGACACCGGGGAGCTGTTTTTT.

Many counts were recorded for this clonotype. The chain links TRBV20-1 to TRBJ1-6; D is unclear. Germline V gives CDR1 DFQATT, CDR2 SNEGSKA (reference sequence). There are 12 residues in the CDR3. Trimming shortened V by 2 bases and J by 4 bases, and 3 bases separated the two germline ends. The CDR3 DNA is TGCAGTGCTAGAACTTATAATTCACCCCTCCACTTT. Translated: CSARTYNSPLHF.

V is TRBV15 and J is TRBJ2-4, with D hard to call. The CDR3 totals 13 residues. Germline V gene data show CDR1 as LNHNV and CDR2 as YYDKDF (reference sequence). V lost 4 bases and J lost 5, with 9 bases in between. DNA of the CDR3: TGTGCCACCAGCACCGATACTGAAAACATTCAGTACTTC. Its translation is CATSTDTENIQYF.

This clonotype was counted between two and nine times. V is TRBV6-5 and J is TRBJ1-3; D not resolved. The CDR3 covers 14 residues. Trimming took 0 bases from V and 5 from J, leaving 8 bases between them. Germline CDR1 reads MNHEY; CDR2 reads SVGAGI. The CDR3 DNA sequence: TGTGCCAGCAGTTACTCAAGCGGGAGAAACACCATATATTTT. Translating it yields CASSYSSGRNTIYF.

This sequence joins TRBV12-3 or TRBV12-4 and TRBJ1-1, with D uncertain. The CDR3 has 14 amino acids. V was cut by 5 bases and J by 2 bases, with 12 bases left in between. CDR3 sequence reads: CASSLHEINTEAFF. The CDR3, as DNA: TGTGCCAGCAGTCTCCACGAAATAAACACTGAAGCTTTCTTT.

The table lists this clonotype with many counts. V gene TRBV3-1 combines with J gene TRBJ2-2, with 10 bases aligning to TRBD2. The CDR3 length is 15 residues. After removal of 6 bases from V and 3 bases from J, the junction contained 4 bases not matched to a gene. Germline V gene data show CDR1 as LGHDT and CDR2 as YNNKEL (reference sequence). The CDR3 is CASRRTSGDTGELFF. Here the CDR3 DNA reads TGTGCCAGCAGGAGGACTAGCGGTGACACCGGGGAGCTGTTTTTT.

This clonotype showed up just a few times. This chain's CDR3 is CSARLAGVIRAEQFF. The CDR3 DNA reads TGCAGTGCTAGACTAGCGGGAGTGATCCGGGCTGAGCAGTTCTTC. The chain carries TRBV20-1 and TRBJ2-1; 10 bases match TRBD2. With 2 bases clipped from V and 9 bases from J, the junction kept 10 bases outside the gene matches. Germline values: CDR1 DFQATT, CDR2 SNEGSKA (reference sequence). This CDR3 is 15 amino acids long.